This T cell receptor (beta chain) was sequenced in a study of CD8 T cells in Susac syndrome. The authors carried out high-throughput sequencing of TCR beta. They applied it to CD8+ and CD4+ T cells obtained from blood. Healthy donors matched for age and sex were used as controls. FACS was used to enrich TEMRA cells, whereas the CD8+ and CD4+ T cells were obtained by negative isolation. Trimming left V 3 bases short and J 0 bases short, with 9 bases between. This CDR3 is 15 amino acids long. In germline, CDR1 is LNHDA, CDR2 SQIVND (reference sequence). Reverse transcription of roughly 0.5 to 1 ug RNA was carried out with random hexamers. Amplification of the TCR beta CDR3 was carried out by immunoSEQ multiplex PCR, which spanned a total of 54 Vbeta and 13 Jbeta segments. TCRdb re-called the immunoSEQ multiplex PCR reads through MiXCR, storing one row per CDR3 protein. The table shows around 130,000 distinct CDR3 sequences, with 90% to 95% occurring only once.

This TCR derives from a human donor in good health. The sample was CD4+ T cells from PBMCs. The chain couples TRBV19 to TRBJ2-4; D is perhaps TRBD2 (5 bases). CDR3 amino acids: CASSMRGLAKNIQYF. The CDR3 nucleotides are TGTGCCAGTAGTATGCGCGGACTAGCCAAAAACATTCAGTACTTC.